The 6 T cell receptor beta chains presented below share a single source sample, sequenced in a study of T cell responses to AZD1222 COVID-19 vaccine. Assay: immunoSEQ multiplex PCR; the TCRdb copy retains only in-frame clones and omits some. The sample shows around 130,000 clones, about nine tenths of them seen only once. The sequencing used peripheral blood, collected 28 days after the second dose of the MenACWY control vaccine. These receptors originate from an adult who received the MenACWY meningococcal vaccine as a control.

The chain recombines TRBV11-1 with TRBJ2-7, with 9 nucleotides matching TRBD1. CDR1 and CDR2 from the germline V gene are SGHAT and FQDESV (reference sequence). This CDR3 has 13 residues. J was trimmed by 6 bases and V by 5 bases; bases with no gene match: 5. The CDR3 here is CASSRETGGEQYV. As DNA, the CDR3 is TGTGCCAGCAGCCGCGAGACAGGGGGCGAGCAGTACGTC.

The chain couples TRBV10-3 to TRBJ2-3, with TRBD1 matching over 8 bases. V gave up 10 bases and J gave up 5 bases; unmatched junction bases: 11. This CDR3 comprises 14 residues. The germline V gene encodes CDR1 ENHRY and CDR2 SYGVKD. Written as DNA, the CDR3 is TGTGCCAGCTCCGGGACAGGAGTGTTAGATACGCAGTATTTT. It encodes CASSGTGVLDTQYF.

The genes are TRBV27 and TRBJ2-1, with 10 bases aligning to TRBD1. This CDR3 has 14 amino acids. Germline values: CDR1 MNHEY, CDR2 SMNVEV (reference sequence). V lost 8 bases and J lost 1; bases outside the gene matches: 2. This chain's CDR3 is CASGGQGSYNEQFF. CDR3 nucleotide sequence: TGTGCCAGCGGGGGACAGGGGTCCTACAATGAGCAGTTCTTC.

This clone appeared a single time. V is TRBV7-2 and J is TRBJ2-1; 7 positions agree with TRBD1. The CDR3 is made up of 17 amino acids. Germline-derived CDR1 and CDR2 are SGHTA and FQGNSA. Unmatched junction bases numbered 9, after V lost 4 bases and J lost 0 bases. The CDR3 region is CASSSPGQRSSYNEQFF. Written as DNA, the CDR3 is TGTGCCAGCAGCTCTCCGGGACAGCGGAGCTCCTACAATGAGCAGTTCTTC.

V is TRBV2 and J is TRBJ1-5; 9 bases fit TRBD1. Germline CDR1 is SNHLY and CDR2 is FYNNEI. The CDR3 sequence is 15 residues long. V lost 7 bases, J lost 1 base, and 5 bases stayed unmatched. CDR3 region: CASTTGGGSNQPQHF. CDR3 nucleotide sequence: TGTGCCAGCACGACAGGGGGAGGAAGCAATCAGCCCCAGCATTTT.

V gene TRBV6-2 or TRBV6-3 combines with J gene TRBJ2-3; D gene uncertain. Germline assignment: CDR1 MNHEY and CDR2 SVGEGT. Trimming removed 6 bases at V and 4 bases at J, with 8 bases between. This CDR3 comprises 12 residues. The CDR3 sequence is CASSWTSDTQYF. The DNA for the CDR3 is TGTGCCAGCAGCTGGACCTCAGATACGCAGTATTTT.